This is a list of T cell receptor beta chains from one sample in a study of T cells expressing NK-cell markers. TCRdb processed the 5' RACE reads again and assigns one entry to each CDR3 protein, with no DNA. The sample holds 250,000 to 300,000 distinct CDR3 sequences. Sequenced sample: blood T cells: a sorted CD56 or NKG2C T cell subset, CD4+ or CD8+ T cells, or bulk PBMC T cells (not recorded which). All receptors derive from a woman aged 18 to 75 in good health. Both conserved end residues are part of each CDR3. Fields, in order: CDR3 protein, J gene, V gene.

CDR3 protein: CASSQDPGNTGELFF
J gene: TRBJ2-2
V gene: TRBV4-3

CDR3 protein: CASRKLAVGELFF
J gene: TRBJ2-2
V gene: TRBV12-3/TRBV12-4

CDR3 protein: CASSLKLAGVGGETQYF
J gene: TRBJ2-5
V gene: TRBV4-2

CDR3 protein: CASSLEGSNQPQHF
J gene: TRBJ1-5
V gene: TRBV5-1

CDR3 protein: CASSPTGTVYGYTF
J gene: TRBJ1-2
V gene: TRBV4-3

CDR3 protein: CSAQPGSNYGYTF
J gene: TRBJ1-2
V gene: TRBV29-1

CDR3 protein: CASSFGSSGETQETQYF
J gene: TRBJ2-5
V gene: TRBV5-1

CDR3 protein: CSASTGGAGQETQYF
J gene: TRBJ2-5
V gene: TRBV20-1

CDR3 protein: CASSQRRTSLFYEQYF
J gene: TRBJ2-7
V gene: TRBV12-3/TRBV12-4

CDR3 protein: CASSHNGREPRDTQYF
J gene: TRBJ2-3
V gene: TRBV12-3/TRBV12-4

CDR3 protein: CASSFATRGEQFF
J gene: TRBJ2-1
V gene: TRBV12-3/TRBV12-4

CDR3 protein: CSARREAGASTDTQYF
J gene: TRBJ2-3
V gene: TRBV20-1

CDR3 protein: CSAGWTGRTDTQYF
J gene: TRBJ2-3
V gene: TRBV20-1

CDR3 protein: CASSLDPLAKNIQYF
J gene: TRBJ2-4
V gene: TRBV7-8

CDR3 protein: CASSLRGKAYNEQFF
J gene: TRBJ2-1
V gene: TRBV7-2

CDR3 protein: CASSLSSGSVRNEQYF
J gene: TRBJ2-7
V gene: TRBV28

CDR3 protein: CASALNSGANVLTF
J gene: TRBJ2-6
V gene: TRBV5-4

CDR3 protein: CAISDRDGEKLFF
J gene: TRBJ1-4
V gene: TRBV10-3

CDR3 protein: CAWTTSGETQYF
J gene: TRBJ2-5
V gene: TRBV30

CDR3 protein: CASSVSGTNQETQYF
J gene: TRBJ2-5
V gene: TRBV2

CDR3 protein: CASSLGVGGTETQYF
J gene: TRBJ2-5
V gene: TRBV11-2

CDR3 protein: CASSVETDEQETQYF
J gene: TRBJ2-5
V gene: TRBV9

CDR3 protein: CASSARGGETQYF
J gene: TRBJ2-5
V gene: TRBV7-2

CDR3 protein: CASGQDAYGYTF
J gene: TRBJ1-2
V gene: TRBV5-1

CDR3 protein: CSANPKTLESKNIQYF
J gene: TRBJ2-4
V gene: TRBV20-1

CDR3 protein: CASKRTGGAGQPQHF
J gene: TRBJ1-5
V gene: TRBV6-2/TRBV6-3

CDR3 protein: CASSIRLAGAETQYF
J gene: TRBJ2-5
V gene: TRBV12-3/TRBV12-4

CDR3 protein: CSGPRSNTEAFF
J gene: TRBJ1-1
V gene: TRBV20-1

CDR3 protein: CASKDPSLAGHYNEQFF
J gene: TRBJ2-1
V gene: TRBV5-1

CDR3 protein: CATSDLRGGDEQFF
J gene: TRBJ2-1
V gene: TRBV24-1

CDR3 protein: CASSRLDSKDEKLFF
J gene: TRBJ1-4
V gene: TRBV4-3

CDR3 protein: CASSPDVNTEAFF
J gene: TRBJ1-1
V gene: TRBV7-3

CDR3 protein: CASSPAAISGANVLTF
J gene: TRBJ2-6
V gene: TRBV28

CDR3 protein: CASSTQGQVDEQFF
J gene: TRBJ2-1
V gene: TRBV5-1

CDR3 protein: CASGRAAKNIQYF
J gene: TRBJ2-4
V gene: TRBV6-2/TRBV6-3

CDR3 protein: CSAREGGFRASTDTQYF
J gene: TRBJ2-3
V gene: TRBV20-1

CDR3 protein: CSHNQGAPNYGYTF
J gene: TRBJ1-2
V gene: TRBV20-1

CDR3 protein: CASSLVGSADTQYF
J gene: TRBJ2-3
V gene: TRBV5-1

CDR3 protein: CASSYGPNTGELFF
J gene: TRBJ2-2
V gene: TRBV5-4

CDR3 protein: CASSTGEPYGYTF
J gene: TRBJ1-2
V gene: TRBV5-1

CDR3 protein: CASRLASAETQYF
J gene: TRBJ2-5
V gene: TRBV12-3/TRBV12-4

CDR3 protein: CASSPKSGQGNLGTEAFF
J gene: TRBJ1-1
V gene: TRBV18

CDR3 protein: CSAVWAVQETQYF
J gene: TRBJ2-5
V gene: TRBV20-1

CDR3 protein: CASSLRAIEQFF
J gene: TRBJ2-1
V gene: TRBV28

CDR3 protein: CASGLKPGTGELFF
J gene: TRBJ2-2
V gene: TRBV12-3/TRBV12-4

CDR3 protein: CASSPRDKNIQYF
J gene: TRBJ2-4
V gene: TRBV18

CDR3 protein: CASSSRPGLAPYEQYF
J gene: TRBJ2-7
V gene: TRBV5-4

CDR3 protein: CASTPRTGGEYEQYF
J gene: TRBJ2-7
V gene: TRBV5-1

CDR3 protein: CASSGQNNEKLFF
J gene: TRBJ1-4
V gene: TRBV12-3/TRBV12-4